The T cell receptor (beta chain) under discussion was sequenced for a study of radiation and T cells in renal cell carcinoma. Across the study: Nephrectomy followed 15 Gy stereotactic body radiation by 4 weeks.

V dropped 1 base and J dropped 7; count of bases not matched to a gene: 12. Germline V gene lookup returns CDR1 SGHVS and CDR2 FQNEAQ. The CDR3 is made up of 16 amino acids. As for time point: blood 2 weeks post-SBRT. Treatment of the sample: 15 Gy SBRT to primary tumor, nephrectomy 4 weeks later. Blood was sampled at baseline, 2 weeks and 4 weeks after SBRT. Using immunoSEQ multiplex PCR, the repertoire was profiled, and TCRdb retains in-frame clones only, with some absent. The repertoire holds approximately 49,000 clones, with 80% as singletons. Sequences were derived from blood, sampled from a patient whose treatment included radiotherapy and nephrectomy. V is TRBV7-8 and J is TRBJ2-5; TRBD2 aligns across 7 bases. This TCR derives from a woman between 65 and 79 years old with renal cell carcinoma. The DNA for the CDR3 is TGTGCCAGCAGCTTAGATTTGGTTCACGGGAGGTGGACCCAGTACTTC. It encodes CASSLDLVHGRWTQYF.